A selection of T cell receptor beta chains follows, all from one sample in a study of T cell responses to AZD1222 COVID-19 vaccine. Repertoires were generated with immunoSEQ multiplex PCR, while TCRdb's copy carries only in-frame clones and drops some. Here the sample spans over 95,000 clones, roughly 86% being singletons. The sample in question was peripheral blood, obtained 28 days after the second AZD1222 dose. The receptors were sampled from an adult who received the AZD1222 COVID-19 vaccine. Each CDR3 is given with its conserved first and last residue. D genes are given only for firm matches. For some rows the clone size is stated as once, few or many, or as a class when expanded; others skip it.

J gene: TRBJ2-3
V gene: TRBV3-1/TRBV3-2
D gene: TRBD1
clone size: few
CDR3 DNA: TGTGCCAGCAGCCAAGGGATGCCGGGACAGGGGTCAGATACGCAGTATTTT
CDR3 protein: CASSQGMPGQGSDTQYF

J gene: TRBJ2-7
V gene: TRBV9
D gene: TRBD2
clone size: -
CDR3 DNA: TGTGCCAGCAGCAAAAGGACTAGCGGGGAGCAGTACTTC
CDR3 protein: CASSKRTSGEQYF

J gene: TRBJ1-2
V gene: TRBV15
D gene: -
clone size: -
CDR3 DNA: TGTGCCACCAGCGAAGGGGTGCTGGGTGGCTACACCTTC
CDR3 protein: CATSEGVLGGYTF

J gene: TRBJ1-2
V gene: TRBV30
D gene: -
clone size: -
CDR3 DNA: TGTGCCTGGGATCAGGTCGCCTATGGCTACACCTTC
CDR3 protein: CAWDQVAYGYTF

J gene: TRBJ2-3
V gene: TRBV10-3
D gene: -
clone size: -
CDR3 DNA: TGTGCCATCAGGGGCGACAGCACAGATACGCAGTATTTT
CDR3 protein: CAIRGDSTDTQYF

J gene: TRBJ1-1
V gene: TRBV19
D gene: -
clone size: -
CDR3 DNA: TGTGCCAGCCGGTTGGGGGGGAGGAACACTGAAGCTTTCTTT
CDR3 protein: CASRLGGRNTEAFF

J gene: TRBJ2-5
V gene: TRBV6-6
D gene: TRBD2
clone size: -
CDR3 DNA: TGTGCCAGCCGGCAAATGGGAGGGGAGACCCAGTACTTC
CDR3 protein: CASRQMGGETQYF

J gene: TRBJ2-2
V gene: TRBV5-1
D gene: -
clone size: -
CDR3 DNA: TGCGCCAGCAGCTTGGGGGGGGCGCCCACCGGGGAGCTGTTTTTT
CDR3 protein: CASSLGGAPTGELFF

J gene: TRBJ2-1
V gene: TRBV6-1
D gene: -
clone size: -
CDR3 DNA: TGTGCCAGCAGTGAATTCGGGGTGGACGAGCAGTTCTTC
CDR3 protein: CASSEFGVDEQFF

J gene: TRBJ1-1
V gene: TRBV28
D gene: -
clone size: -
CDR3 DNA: TGTGCCAGTTTTAAAATGAACACTGAAGCTTTCTTT
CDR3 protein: CASFKMNTEAFF

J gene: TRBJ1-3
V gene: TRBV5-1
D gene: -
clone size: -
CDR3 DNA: TGCGCCAGCAGGAGCACAAGCTCTGGAAACACCATATATTTT
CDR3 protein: CASRSTSSGNTIYF

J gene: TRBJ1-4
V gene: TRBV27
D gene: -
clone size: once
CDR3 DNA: TGTGCCAGCAGTTTATTCGGGGGCACTAATGAAAAACTGTTTTTT
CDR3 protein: CASSLFGGTNEKLFF

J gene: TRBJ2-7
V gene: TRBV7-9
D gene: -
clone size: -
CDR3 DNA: TGTGCCAGCAACCGGTGGGCGGGAAGGACCTACGAGCAGTACTTC
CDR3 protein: CASNRWAGRTYEQYF

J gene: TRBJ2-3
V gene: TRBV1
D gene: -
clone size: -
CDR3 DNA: TGCACCAGCAGACTAGAGGGACTAGGTACAGATACGCAGTATTTT
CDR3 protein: CTSRLEGLGTDTQYF

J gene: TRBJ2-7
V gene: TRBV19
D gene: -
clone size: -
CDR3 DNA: TGTGCCAGTAGTACTACAGGGTTCAACGAGCAGTACTTC
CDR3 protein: CASSTTGFNEQYF

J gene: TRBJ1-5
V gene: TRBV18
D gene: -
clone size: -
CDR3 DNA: TGTGCCAGCTCACCAAGAGGACAGAACAATCAGCCCCAGCATTTT
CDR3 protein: CASSPRGQNNQPQHF

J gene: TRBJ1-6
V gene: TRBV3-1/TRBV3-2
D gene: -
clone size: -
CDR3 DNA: TGTGCCAGCAGCCAAAAGATGCCCCTAACCTATAATTCACCCCTCCACTTT
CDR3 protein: CASSQKMPLTYNSPLHF

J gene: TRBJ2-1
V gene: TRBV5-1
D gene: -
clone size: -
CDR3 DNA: TGCGCCAGCAGCTTGGAAGGTAGCGGCCCCTACAATGAGCAGTTCTTC
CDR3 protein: CASSLEGSGPYNEQFF

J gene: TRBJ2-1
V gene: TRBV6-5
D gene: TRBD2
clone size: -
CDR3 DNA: TGTGCCAGCATTGGTAGCGGGAGCTACAATGAGCAGTTCTTC
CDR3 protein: CASIGSGSYNEQFF

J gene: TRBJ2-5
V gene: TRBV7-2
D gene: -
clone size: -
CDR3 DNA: TGTGCCAGCAGCTTAGAAGGGTTGGGCAGGGGAGTACAGACCCAGTACTTC
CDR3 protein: CASSLEGLGRGVQTQYF

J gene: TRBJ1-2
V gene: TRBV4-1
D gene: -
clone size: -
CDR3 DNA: TGCGCCAGCAGCCATATTAACTGGACAGTTAACTATGGCTACACCTTC
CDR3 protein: CASSHINWTVNYGYTF

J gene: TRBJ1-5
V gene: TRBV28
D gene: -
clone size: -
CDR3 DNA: TGTGCCAGCAGCTCCCCTGTCGAGCCCCAGCATTTT
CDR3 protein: CASSSPVEPQHF

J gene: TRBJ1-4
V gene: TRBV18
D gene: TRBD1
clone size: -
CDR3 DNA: TGTGCCAGCTCACTCGACCGGGACAGGGGTTCGGCTAATGAAAAACTGTTTTTT
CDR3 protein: CASSLDRDRGSANEKLFF

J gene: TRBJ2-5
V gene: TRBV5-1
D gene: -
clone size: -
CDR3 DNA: TGCGCCAGCAGCTTGGCGGGGCTTGAGACCCAGTACTTC
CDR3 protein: CASSLAGLETQYF

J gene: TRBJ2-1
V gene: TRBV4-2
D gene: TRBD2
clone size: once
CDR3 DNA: TGTGCCAGCAGCCAAGACTCACTAGCGGGAGGGCGGAATGAGCAGTTCTTC
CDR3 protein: CASSQDSLAGGRNEQFF

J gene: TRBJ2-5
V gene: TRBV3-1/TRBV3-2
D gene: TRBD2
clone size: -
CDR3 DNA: TGTGCCAGCAGCCAGGGGAGGGCCGAGACCCAGTACTTC
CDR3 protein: CASSQGRAETQYF

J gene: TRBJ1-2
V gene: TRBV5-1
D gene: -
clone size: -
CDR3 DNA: TGCGCCAGCAGCTTGGCCTCGCAGGAAGAGAACTATGGCTACACCTTC
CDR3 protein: CASSLASQEENYGYTF

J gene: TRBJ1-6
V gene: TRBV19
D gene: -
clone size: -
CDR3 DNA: TGTGCCAGTAGTATAGGCCAAGATAATTCACCCCTCCACTTT
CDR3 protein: CASSIGQDNSPLHF

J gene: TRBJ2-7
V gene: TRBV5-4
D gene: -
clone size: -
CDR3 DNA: TGTGCCAGCAGCTTGGAGAGTGGGTACGAGCAGTACTTC
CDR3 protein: CASSLESGYEQYF

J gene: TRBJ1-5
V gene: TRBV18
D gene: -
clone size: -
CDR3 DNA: TGTGCCAGCTCACCACCGGGGTTGGCACTTAATCAGCCCCAGCATTTT
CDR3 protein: CASSPPGLALNQPQHF

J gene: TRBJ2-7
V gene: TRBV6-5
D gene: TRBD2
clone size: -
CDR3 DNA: TGTGCCAGCAGTCCTTGGGCTAGCGGAACCTACGAGCAGTACTTC
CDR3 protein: CASSPWASGTYEQYF

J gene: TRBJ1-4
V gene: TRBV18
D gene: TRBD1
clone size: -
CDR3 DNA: TGTGCCAGCTCACCAGACAGGGGAGGGGAAAAACTGTTTTTT
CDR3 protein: CASSPDRGGEKLFF

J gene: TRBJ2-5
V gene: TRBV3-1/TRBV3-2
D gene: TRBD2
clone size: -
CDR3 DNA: TGTGCCAGCAGCCGAGCCGGGACTAGCGGCCAAGAGACCCAGTACTTC
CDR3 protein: CASSRAGTSGQETQYF

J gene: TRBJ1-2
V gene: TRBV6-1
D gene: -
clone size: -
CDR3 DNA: TGTGCCAGCAGTGAGAGTGGATTGGTTGGCTACACCTTC
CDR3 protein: CASSESGLVGYTF

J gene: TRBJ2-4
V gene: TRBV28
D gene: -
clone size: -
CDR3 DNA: TGTGCCAGCGCAAGATCGCTGGCCAAAAACATTCAGTACTTC
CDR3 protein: CASARSLAKNIQYF

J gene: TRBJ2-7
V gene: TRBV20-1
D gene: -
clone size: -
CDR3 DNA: TGCAGTGCTCCTAGTAGCTACGAGCAGTACTTC
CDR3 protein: CSAPSSYEQYF

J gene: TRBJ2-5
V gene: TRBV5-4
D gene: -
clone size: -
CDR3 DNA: TGTGCCAGCAGCTCCGCAACAGGGAGCTTCCAAGAGACCCAGTACTTC
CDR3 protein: CASSSATGSFQETQYF

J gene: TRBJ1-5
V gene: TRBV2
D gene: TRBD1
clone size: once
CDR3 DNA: TGTGCCAGCGGGGGACAGAACAATCAGCCCCAGCATTTT
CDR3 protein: CASGGQNNQPQHF

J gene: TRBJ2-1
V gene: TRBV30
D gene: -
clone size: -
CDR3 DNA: TGTGCCTGGAGTGTAGGAAGAAGAGAGCAGTTCTTC
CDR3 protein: CAWSVGRREQFF

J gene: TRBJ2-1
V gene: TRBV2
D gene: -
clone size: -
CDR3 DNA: TGTGCCAGCAGTTTATACAATGAGCAGTTCTTC
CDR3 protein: CASSLYNEQFF

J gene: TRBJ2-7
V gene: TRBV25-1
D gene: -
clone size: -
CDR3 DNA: TGTGCCAGCAGTGAAAATGGGCGATACGAGCAGTACTTC
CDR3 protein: CASSENGRYEQYF

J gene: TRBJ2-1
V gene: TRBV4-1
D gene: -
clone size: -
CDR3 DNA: TGCGCCAGCAGCCAAGATGGGACGGGAGTACGAAATGAGCAGTTCTTC
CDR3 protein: CASSQDGTGVRNEQFF

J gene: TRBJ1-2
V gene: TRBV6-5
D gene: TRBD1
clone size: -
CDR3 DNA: TGTGCCAGCAGTACCCCGGGACAGGCGCATGGCTACACCTTC
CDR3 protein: CASSTPGQAHGYTF

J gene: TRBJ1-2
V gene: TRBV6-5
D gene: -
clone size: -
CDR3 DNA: TGTGCCAGCGGTCCGGGGTTTTATGGCTACACCTTC
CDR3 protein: CASGPGFYGYTF

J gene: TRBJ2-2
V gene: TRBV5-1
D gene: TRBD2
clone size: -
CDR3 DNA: TGCGCCAGCAGCCAGAAGGTAGCGGGAGGAACAGGGGCCGGGGAGCTGTTTTTT
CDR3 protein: CASSQKVAGGTGAGELFF

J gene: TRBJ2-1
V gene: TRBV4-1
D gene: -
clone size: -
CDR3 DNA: TGCGCCAGCAGCCAAGATAGTCTCGGGGGGCTCTCCTACAATGAGCAGTTCTTC
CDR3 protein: CASSQDSLGGLSYNEQFF

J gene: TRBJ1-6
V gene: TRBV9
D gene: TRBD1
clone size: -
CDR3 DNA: TGTGCCAGCAGCGTAGGCACAGGGGTGGATATTTCACCCCTCCACTTT
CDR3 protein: CASSVGTGVDISPLHF

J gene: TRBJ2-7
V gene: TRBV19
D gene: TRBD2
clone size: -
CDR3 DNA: TGTGCCAGTAGTATAGATGCTAGCGGCACCACCTACGAGCAGTACTTC
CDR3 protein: CASSIDASGTTYEQYF

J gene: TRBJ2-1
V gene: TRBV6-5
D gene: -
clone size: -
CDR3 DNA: TGTGCCAGCACAAAATTGGAGAGGATGGAGCAGTTCTTC
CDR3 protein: CASTKLERMEQFF

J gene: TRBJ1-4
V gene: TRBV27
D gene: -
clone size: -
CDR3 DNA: TGTGCCAGCAGTTTATCGCTGGGGGCAACTAATGAAAAACTGTTTTTT
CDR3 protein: CASSLSLGATNEKLFF

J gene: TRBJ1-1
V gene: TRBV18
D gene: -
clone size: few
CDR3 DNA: TGTGCCAGCTCACCATCAGGGGTGAACACTGAAGCTTTCTTT
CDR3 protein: CASSPSGVNTEAFF